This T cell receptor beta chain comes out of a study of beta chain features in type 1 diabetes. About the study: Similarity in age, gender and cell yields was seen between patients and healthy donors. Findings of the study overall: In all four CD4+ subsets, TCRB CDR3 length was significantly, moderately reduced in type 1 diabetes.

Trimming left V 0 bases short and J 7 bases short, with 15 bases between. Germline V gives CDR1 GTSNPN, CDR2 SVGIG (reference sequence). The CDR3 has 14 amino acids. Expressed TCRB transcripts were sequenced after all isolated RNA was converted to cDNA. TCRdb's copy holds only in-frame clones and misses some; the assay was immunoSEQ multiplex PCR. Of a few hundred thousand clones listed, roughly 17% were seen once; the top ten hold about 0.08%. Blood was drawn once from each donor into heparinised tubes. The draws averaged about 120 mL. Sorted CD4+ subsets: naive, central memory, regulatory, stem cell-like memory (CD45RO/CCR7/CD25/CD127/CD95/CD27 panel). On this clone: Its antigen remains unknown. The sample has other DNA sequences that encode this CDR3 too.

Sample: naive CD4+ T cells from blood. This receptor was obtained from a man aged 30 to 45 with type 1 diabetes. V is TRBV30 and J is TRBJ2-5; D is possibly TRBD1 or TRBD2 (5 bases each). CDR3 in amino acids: CAWSVRGSAPTQYF. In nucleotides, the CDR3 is TGTGCCTGGAGTGTAAGGGGTAGCGCCCCGACCCAGTACTTC. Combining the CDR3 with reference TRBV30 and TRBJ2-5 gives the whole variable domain SQTIHQWPATLVQPVGSPLSLECTVEGTSNPNLYWYRQAAGRGLQLLFYSVGIGQISSEVPQNLSASRPQDRQFILSSKKLLLSDSGFYLCAWSVRGSAPTQYFGPGTRLLVL.